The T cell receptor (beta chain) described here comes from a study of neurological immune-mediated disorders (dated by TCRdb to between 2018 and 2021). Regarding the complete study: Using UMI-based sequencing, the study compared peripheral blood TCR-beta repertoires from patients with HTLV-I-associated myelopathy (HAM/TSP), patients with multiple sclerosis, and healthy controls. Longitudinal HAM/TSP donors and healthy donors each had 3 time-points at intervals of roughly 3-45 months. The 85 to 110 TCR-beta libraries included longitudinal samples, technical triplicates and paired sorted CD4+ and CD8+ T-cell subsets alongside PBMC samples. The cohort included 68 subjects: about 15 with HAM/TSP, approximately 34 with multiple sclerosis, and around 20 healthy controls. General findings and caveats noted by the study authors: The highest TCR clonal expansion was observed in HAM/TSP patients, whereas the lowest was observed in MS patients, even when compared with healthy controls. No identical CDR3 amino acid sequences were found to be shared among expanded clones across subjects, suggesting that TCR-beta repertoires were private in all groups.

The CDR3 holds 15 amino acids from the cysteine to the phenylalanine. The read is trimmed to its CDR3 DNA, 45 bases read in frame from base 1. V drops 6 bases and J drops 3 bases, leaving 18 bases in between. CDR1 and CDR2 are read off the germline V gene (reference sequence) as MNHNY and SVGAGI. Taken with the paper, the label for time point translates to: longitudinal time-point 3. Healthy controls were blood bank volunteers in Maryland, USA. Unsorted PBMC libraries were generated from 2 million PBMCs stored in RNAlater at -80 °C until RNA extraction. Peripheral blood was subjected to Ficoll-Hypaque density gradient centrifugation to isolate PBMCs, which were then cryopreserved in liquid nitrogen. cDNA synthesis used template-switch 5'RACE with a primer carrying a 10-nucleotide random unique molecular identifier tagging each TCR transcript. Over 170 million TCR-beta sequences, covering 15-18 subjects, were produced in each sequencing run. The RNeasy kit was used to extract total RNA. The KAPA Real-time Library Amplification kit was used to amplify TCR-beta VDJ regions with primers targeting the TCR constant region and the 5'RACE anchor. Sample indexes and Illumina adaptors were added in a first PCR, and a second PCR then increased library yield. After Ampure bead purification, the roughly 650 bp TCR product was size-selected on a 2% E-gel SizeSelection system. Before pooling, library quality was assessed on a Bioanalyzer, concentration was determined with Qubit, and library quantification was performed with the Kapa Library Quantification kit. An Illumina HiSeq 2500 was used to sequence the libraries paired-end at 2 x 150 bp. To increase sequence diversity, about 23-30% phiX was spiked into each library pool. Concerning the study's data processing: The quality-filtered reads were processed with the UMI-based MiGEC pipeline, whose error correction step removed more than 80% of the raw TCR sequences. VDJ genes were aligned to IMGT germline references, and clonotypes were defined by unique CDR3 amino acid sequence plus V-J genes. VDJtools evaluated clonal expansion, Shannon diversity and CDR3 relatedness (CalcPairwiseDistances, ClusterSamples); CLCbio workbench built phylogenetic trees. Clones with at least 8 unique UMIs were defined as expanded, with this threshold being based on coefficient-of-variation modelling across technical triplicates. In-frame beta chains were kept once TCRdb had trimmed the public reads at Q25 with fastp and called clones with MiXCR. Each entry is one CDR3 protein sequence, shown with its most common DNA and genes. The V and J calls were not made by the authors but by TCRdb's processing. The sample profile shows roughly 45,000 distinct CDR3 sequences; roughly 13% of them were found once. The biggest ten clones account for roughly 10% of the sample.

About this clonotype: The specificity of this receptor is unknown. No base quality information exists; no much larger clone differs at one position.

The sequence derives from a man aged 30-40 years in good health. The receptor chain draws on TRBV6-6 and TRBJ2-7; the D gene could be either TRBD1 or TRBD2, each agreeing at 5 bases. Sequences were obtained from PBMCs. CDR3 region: CASRDPGTANYEQYF. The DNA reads TGTGCCAGCAGGGATCCCGGGACCGCTAACTACGAGCAGTACTTC.